The 6 T cell receptor beta chains below were found in one sample sequenced in a study of blood T cell repertoires in COVID-19. Some clones are missing from TCRdb's copy, which holds only in-frame ones; the method was immunoSEQ multiplex PCR. There are 240,000 or so clones in the sample; around 84% occur only once, and roughly 3.2% lies in the top ten. The sample was peripheral blood. The receptors shown here come from a woman between 18 and 29 years old with acute or convalescent COVID-19.

This sequence joins TRBV2 and TRBJ2-7, with TRBD2 matching 8 bases. This CDR3 has 16 residues. CDR1 SNHLY and CDR2 FYNNEI come from the germline V gene. Trimming cost V 3 bases and J 1 base; bases outside gene matches: 8. The CDR3 DNA reads as TGTGCCAGCAGTGATTTGGCTAGCGGGCTATCCTACGAGCAGTACTTC. It yields the protein CASSDLASGLSYEQYF. Full variable domain (missing parts from reference TRBV2 and TRBJ2-7): EPEVTQTPSHQVTQMGQEVILRCVPISNHLYFYWYRQILGQKVEFLVSFYNNEISEKSEIFDDQFSVERPDGSNFTLKIRSTKLEDSAMYFCASSDLASGLSYEQYFGPGTRLTVT.

The chain employs TRBV19 and TRBJ1-6; the D is unclear. From germline, CDR1 is LNHDA and CDR2 SQIVND (reference sequence). The V end lost 4 bases, the J end lost 8 bases, and 9 bases lay between the germline ends. The CDR3 runs 13 residues. This CDR3 is CASSTGWDSPLHF. CDR3 nucleotides: TGTGCCAGTAGTACCGGGTGGGATTCACCCCTCCACTTT.

This sequence joins TRBV14 and TRBJ2-3; perhaps TRBD2 as D (6 bases). CDR3 length: 13 amino acids. Germline lookup yields CDR1 SGHDN and CDR2 FVKESK. Between the trimmed V and J ends, which lost 8 bases and 1 base, there was a span of 10 bases. The CDR3 reads CASSKRGTDTQYF. CDR3 sequence (DNA): TGTGCCAGCTCCAAGCGGGGCACAGATACGCAGTATTTT.

The rearrangement uses TRBV11-2 and TRBJ1-2; D gene ambiguous. Germline V lookup: CDR1 SGHAT, CDR2 FQNNGV. Trimming cost V 5 bases and J 3 bases, with 7 bases left between them. CDR3 length: 12 residues. CDR3: CASSPTDYGYTF. The CDR3 DNA reads as TGTGCCAGCAGCCCCACAGACTATGGCTACACCTTC.

Only a few counts were recorded for this clone. CDR3 bases: TGTGCCAGTAGTATTCTGAGACAGGGGAACACTGAAGCTTTCTTT. The encoded protein is CASSILRQGNTEAFF. The chain is built from TRBV19 and TRBJ1-1; 7 bases are shared with TRBD1. Germline V CDR1 and CDR2: LNHDA, SQIVND (reference sequence). The V gene end was trimmed by 3 bases and the J gene end by 1 base; junction bases not matched to a gene: 5. The CDR3 length is 15 residues. The variable domain in full, completed from reference TRBV19 and TRBJ1-1, reads DGGITQSPKYLFRKEGQNVTLSCEQNLNHDAMYWYRQDPGQGLRLIYYSQIVNDFQKGDIAEGYSVSREKKESFPLTVTSAQKNPTAFYLCASSILRQGNTEAFFGQGTRLTVV.

The chain combines TRBV2 with TRBJ2-7; tentatively, D is TRBD1 (5 bases). In germline, CDR1 is SNHLY, CDR2 FYNNEI. The CDR3 consists of 13 residues. With 7 bases removed from V and 5 bases from J, the gap between germline ends came to 15 bases. The CDR3 region is CASNIQGLNEQYF. In DNA, the CDR3 is TGTGCCAGCAATATCCAGGGTCTCAACGAGCAGTACTTC.